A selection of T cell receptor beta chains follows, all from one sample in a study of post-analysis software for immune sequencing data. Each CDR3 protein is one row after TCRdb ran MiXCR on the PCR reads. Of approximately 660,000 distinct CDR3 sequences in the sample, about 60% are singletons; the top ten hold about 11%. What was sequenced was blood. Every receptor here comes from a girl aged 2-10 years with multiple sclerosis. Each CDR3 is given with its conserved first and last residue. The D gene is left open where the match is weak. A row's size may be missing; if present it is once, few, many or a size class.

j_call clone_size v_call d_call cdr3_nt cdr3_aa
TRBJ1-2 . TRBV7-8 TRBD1 TGTGCCAGCAGCTCCGACTCCGGGACAGGGGGCACTGGCTACACCTTC CASSSDSGTGGTGYTF
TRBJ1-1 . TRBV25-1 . TGTGCCAGTAGTAGGCCAGAGGTGAACACTGAAGCTTTCTTT CASSRPEVNTEAFF
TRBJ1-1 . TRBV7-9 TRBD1 TGTGCCAGCAGCTCACGGACAGGCAGTCAGAACACTGAAGCTTTCTTT CASSSRTGSQNTEAFF
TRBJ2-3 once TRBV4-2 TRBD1 TGTGCCGGCAGCCAAGATTTAGCAGGACAGGGGGCCGTGGATACGCAGTATTTT CAGSQDLAGQGAVDTQYF
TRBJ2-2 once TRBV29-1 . TGCAGCGTTGCCGGACAGTGGTCGATGAACACCGGGGAGCTGTTTTTT CSVAGQWSMNTGELFF
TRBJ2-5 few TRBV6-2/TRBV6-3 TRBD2 TGTGCCAGCAGGGGCGGGGGGACACTCCAAGAGACCCAGTACTTC CASRGGGTLQETQYF
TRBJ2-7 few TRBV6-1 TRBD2 TGTGCCAGCAGTAGGGCCGGAACGGGGGGGGCCTACGAGCAGTACTTC CASSRAGTGGAYEQYF
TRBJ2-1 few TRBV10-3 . TGTGCCATCCTCGAGGCGGGGAGCGATGAGCAGTTCTTC CAILEAGSDEQFF
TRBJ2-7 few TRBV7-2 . TGTGCCAGCAGCTTAAGTGGGGTCCACGAGCAGTACTTC CASSLSGVHEQYF
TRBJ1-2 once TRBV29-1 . TGCAGCGCCTCTCTTCTAGGTGAGGGGACGTATGGCTACACCTTC CSASLLGEGTYGYTF
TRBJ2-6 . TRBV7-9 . TGTGCCAGCCAACGCCCGAGCAGGGGTTTTGCTGGGGCCAACGTCCTGACTTTC CASQRPSRGFAGANVLTF
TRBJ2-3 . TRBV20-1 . TGCAGTGCTAGTTCCCTGGCAGGCACAGATACGCAGTATTTT CSASSLAGTDTQYF
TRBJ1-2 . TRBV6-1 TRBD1 TGTGCCAGCAGTGTGATCCGGGACAGGGGGGCCAGATATGGCTACACCTTC CASSVIRDRGARYGYTF
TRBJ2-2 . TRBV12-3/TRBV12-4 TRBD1 TGTGCCAGCAGCTCACAAACCGGGACAGGGGCCGGGGAGCTGTTTTTT CASSSQTGTGAGELFF
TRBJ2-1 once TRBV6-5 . TGTGCCAGCAGTTCCAGGTCGCTATACAATGAGCAGTTCTTC CASSSRSLYNEQFF
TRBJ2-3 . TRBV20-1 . TGCAGTGCTAGAGATCTCGGGGATCTCCCCTCCGTCCGAAACCTTGATACGCAGTATTTT CSARDLGDLPSVRNLDTQYF
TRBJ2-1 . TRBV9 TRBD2 TGTGCCAGCAGCGTAAATATAGCGGGAGGGCTTGGTGAGCAGTTCTTC CASSVNIAGGLGEQFF
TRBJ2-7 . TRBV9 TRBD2 TGTGCCAGCAGCACCTCTACTAGCGCGGGCTACGAGCAGTACTTC CASSTSTSAGYEQYF
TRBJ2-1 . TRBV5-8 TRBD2 TGTAATTCCCGGAGACTAGCGGGAGGGCCGTCTTCCTGGGAGCAGTTCTTC CNSRRLAGGPSSWEQFF
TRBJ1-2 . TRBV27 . TGTGCCAGCAGTTTCCAGGGGCTCGGCTATGGCTACACCTTC CASSFQGLGYGYTF
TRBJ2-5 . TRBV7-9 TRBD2 TGTGCCAGCAGCCCTAGACTAGCGGAGATTCAAGAGACCCAGTACTTC CASSPRLAEIQETQYF
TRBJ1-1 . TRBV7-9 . TGTGCCAGCAGTTTTGATATGAACACTGAAGCTTTCTTT CASSFDMNTEAFF
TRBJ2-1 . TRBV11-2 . TGTGCCAGCAGTTACGGACTTGACAGGCCGTACTACAATGAGCAGTTCTTC CASSYGLDRPYYNEQFF